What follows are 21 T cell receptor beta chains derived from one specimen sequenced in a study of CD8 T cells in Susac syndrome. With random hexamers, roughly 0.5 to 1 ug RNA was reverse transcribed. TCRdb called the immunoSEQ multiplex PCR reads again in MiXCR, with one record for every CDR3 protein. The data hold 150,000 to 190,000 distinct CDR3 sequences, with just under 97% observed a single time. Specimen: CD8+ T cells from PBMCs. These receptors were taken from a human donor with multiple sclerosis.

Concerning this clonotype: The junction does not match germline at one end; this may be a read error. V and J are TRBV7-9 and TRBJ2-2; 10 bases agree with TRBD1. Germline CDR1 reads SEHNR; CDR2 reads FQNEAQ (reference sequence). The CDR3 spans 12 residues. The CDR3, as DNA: TGTGCCAGCAGCCATGGACAGGGGGAGCGGTTTTTT. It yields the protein CASSHGQGERFF.

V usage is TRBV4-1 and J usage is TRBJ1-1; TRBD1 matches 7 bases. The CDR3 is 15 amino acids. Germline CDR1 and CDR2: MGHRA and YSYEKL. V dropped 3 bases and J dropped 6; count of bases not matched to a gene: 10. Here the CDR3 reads CASSHPGGSASEAFF. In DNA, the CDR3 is TGCGCCAGCAGCCATCCAGGGGGTTCTGCTTCTGAAGCTTTCTTT.

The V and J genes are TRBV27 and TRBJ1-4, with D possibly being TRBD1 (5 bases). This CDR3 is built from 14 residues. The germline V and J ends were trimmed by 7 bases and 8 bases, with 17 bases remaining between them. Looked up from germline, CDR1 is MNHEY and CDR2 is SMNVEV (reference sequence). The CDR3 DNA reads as TGTGCCAGCACCGTGCGGGGGGGTGGCGAAAAACTGTTTTTT. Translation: CASTVRGGGEKLFF.

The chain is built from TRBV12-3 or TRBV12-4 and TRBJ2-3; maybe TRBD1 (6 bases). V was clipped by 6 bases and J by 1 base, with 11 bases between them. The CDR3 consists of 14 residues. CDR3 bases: TGTGCCAGCAGACTCTCAGGGGGCACAGATACGCAGTATTTT. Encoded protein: CASRLSGGTDTQYF.

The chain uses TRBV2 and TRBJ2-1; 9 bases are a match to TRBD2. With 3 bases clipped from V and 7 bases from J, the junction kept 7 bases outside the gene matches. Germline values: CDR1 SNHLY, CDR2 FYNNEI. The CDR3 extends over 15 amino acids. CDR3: CASSEWAGGLNEQFF. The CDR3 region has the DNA TGTGCCAGCAGTGAGTGGGCGGGGGGGCTAAATGAGCAGTTCTTC.

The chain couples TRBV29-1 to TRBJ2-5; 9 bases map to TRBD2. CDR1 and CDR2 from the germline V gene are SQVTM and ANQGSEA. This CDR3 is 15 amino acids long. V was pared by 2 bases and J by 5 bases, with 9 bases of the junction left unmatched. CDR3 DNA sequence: TGCAGCGTTGAATATCCGCGGGGGGGCCGGGAGACCCAGTACTTC. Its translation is CSVEYPRGGRETQYF.

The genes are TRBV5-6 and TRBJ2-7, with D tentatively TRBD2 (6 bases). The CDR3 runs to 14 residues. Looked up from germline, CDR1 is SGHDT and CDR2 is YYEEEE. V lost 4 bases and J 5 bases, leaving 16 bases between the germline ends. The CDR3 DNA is TGTGCCAGCAGCCTAGGCGGGGATAAGAACGAGCAGTACGTC. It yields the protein CASSLGGDKNEQYV.

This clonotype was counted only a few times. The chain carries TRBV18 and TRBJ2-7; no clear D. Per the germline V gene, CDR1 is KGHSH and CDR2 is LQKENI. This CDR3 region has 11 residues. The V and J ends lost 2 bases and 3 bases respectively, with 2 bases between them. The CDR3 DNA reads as TGTGCCAGCTCACCAGACTACGAGCAGTACTTC. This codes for CASSPDYEQYF.

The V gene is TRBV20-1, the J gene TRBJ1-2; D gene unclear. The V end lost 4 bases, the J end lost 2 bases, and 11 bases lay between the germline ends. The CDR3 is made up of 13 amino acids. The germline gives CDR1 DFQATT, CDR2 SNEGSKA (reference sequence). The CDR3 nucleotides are TGCAGTGCTACAGACACTATCAACTATGGCTACACCTTC. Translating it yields CSATDTINYGYTF.

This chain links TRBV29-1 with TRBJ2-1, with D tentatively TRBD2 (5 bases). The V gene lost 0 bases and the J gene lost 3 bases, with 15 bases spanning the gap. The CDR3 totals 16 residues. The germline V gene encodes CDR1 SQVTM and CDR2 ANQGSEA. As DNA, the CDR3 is TGCAGCGTTGAAGATGGCTCGGGGAGTCGCTACAATGAGCAGTTCTTC. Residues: CSVEDGSGSRYNEQFF.

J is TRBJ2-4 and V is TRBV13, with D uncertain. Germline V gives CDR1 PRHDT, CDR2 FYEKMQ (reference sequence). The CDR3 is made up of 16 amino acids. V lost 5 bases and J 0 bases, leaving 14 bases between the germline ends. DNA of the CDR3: TGTGCCAGCAGCCTAATGACTCCCCTAGCCAAAAACATTCAGTACTTC. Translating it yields CASSLMTPLAKNIQYF.

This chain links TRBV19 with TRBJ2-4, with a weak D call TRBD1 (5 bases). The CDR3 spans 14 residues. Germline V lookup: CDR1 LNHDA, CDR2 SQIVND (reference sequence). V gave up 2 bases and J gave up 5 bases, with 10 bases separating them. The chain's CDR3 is CASSIRTPENIQYF. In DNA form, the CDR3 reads TGTGCCAGTAGTATAAGGACACCTGAAAACATTCAGTACTTC.

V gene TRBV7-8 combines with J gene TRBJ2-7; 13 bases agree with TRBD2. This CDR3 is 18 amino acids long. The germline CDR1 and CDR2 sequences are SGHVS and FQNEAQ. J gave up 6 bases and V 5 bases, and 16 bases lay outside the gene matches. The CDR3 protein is CASSPPGTSGGAWGEQYV. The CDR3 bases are TGTGCCAGCAGCCCCCCCGGTACTAGCGGGGGGGCGTGGGGCGAGCAGTACGTC.

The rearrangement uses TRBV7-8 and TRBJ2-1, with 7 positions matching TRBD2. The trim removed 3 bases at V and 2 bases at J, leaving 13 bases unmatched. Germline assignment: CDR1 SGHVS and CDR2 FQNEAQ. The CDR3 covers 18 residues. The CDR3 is CASSLGSRGGRPYNEQFF. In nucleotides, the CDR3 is TGTGCCAGCAGCTTGGGTTCCCGGGGCGGGAGACCCTACAATGAGCAGTTCTTC. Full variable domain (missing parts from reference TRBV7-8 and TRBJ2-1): GAGVSQSPRYKVAKRGQDVALRCDPISGHVSLFWYQQALGQGPEFLTYFQNEAQLDKSGLPSDRFFAERPEGSVSTLKIQRTQQEDSAVYLCASSLGSRGGRPYNEQFFGPGTRLTVL.

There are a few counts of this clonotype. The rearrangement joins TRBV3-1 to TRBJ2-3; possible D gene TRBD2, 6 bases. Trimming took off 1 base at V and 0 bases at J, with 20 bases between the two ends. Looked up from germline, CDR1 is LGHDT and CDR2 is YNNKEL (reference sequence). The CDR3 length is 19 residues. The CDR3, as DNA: TGTGCCAGCAGCCAAGCAACTAGCCGCGAGACTCTTAGCACAGATACGCAGTATTTT. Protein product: CASSQATSRETLSTDTQYF.

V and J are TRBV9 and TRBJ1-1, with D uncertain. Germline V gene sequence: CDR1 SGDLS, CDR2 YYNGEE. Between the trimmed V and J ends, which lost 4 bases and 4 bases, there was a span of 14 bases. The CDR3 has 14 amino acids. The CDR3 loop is CASSPGGETTEAFF. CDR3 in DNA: TGTGCCAGCAGCCCAGGAGGAGAGACCACTGAAGCTTTCTTT. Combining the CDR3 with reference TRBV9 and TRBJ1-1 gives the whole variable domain DSGVTQTPKHLITATGQRVTLRCSPRSGDLSVYWYQQSLDQGLQFLIQYYNGEERAKGNILERFSAQQFPDLHSELNLSSLELGDSALYFCASSPGGETTEAFFGQGTRLTVV.

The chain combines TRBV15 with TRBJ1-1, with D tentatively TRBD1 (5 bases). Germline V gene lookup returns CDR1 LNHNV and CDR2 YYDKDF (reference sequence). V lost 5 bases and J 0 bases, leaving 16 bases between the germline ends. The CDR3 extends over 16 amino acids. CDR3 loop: CATSSQRGWVNTEAFF. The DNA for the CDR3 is TGTGCCACCAGCTCTCAACGGGGGTGGGTGAACACTGAAGCTTTCTTT. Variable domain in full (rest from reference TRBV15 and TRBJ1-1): DAMVIQNPRYQVTQFGKPVTLSCSQTLNHNVMYWYQQKSSQAPKLLFHYYDKDFNNEADTPDNFQSRRPNTSFCFLDIRSPGLGDTAMYLCATSSQRGWVNTEAFFGQGTRLTVV.

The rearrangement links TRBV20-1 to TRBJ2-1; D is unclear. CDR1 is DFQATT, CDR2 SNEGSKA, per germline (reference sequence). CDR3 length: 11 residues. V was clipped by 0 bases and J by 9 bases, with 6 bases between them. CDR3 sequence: CSARDIGEQFF. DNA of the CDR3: TGCAGTGCTAGAGATATCGGTGAGCAGTTCTTC.

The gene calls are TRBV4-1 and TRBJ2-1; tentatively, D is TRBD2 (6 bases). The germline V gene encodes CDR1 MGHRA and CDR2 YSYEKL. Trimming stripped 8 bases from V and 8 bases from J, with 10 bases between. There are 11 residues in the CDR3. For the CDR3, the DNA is TGCGCCAGCCGCTGGGGGGATGAGCAGTTCTTC. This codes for CASRWGDEQFF.

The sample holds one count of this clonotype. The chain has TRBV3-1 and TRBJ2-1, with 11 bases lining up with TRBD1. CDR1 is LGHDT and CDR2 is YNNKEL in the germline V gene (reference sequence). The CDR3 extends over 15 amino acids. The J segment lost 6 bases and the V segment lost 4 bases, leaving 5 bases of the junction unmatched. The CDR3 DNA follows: TGTGCCAGCAGCCTCGGGACAGGGGGATTCAATGAGCAGTTCTTC. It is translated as CASSLGTGGFNEQFF.

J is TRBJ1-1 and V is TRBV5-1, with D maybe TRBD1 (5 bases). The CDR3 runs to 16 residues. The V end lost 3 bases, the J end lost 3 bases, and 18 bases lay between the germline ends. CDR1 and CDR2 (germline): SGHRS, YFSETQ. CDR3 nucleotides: TGCGCCAGCAGCTCGACTATTTACCGGGGGGACACTGAAGCTTTCTTT. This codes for CASSSTIYRGDTEAFF.